A single sample gave rise to the 29 T cell receptor beta chains below, sequenced in a study of shared clonotypes between healthy human individuals. CD45RO-negative CD8 cells positively selected for CCR7 made up the naive population, which excluded terminally differentiated effector memory CD45RA+ cells. Clones were sequenced by immunoSEQ multiplex PCR, and TCRdb holds only the in-frame ones, with some missing. The table records roughly 600,000 clones, 95% to 98% of them present only once. The sequenced material came from naive CD8+ T cells sorted from blood. These receptors all come from a man between 25 and 39 years old in good health.

The rearrangement uses TRBV30 and TRBJ2-7; a possible D gene is TRBD2 (5 bases). Looked up from germline, CDR1 is GTSNPN and CDR2 is SVGIG (reference sequence). This CDR3 contains 13 residues. V was shortened by 1 base and J by 1 base, with 8 bases between the two germline ends. Here the CDR3 reads CAWSAGISYEQYF. The CDR3 DNA reads as TGTGCCTGGAGTGCCGGGATTTCCTACGAGCAGTACTTC.

Note on this clone: The sample has other DNA sequences that encode this CDR3 too. The V gene is TRBV4-1, the J gene TRBJ2-7; D tentatively reads TRBD1 or TRBD2 (5 bases each). CDR1 and CDR2 from the germline V gene are MGHRA and YSYEKL. V was clipped by 0 bases and J by 5 bases, with 8 bases between them. The CDR3 consists of 13 residues. The CDR3 DNA follows: TGCGCCAGCAGCCAAGATAGGGACGACGAGCAGTACTTC. It specifies CASSQDRDDEQYF.

CDR3 nucleotides: TGTGCCAGCAGCGTCGGTCCCGGGACAGGGTTCTCTGGCTACACCTTC. Residues: CASSVGPGTGFSGYTF. The chain uses TRBV9 and TRBJ1-2, with 9 bases matching TRBD1. The CDR3 is 16 residues long. Germline CDR1 SGDLS, CDR2 YYNGEE. The ends lost 2 bases at V and 7 bases at J; junction bases unmatched: 12.

This chain connects TRBV5-6 to TRBJ2-1; TRBD1 aligns across 8 bases. This CDR3 region has 16 residues. Germline V gene sequence: CDR1 SGHDT, CDR2 YYEEEE. J lost 5 bases, V lost 4 bases, and 11 bases had no gene match. The CDR3 bases are TGTGCCAGCAGCCGCAATTGGGACAGGCTCGACAATGAGCAGTTCTTC. Translated: CASSRNWDRLDNEQFF.

This clone was detected once. The chain has TRBV7-9 and TRBJ1-2, with 9 nucleotides matching TRBD1. Germline CDR1 reads SEHNR; CDR2 reads FQNEAQ (reference sequence). With V trimmed by 5 bases and J by 4 bases, 8 bases remained unmatched. CDR3 length equals 15 residues. CDR3 DNA sequence: TGTGCCAGCAGCCCACTACAGGGGGCCGGCTATGGCTACACCTTC. It codes for CASSPLQGAGYGYTF. The full variable domain, its missing parts supplied by reference TRBV7-9 and TRBJ1-2, is DTGVSQNPRHKITKRGQNVTFRCDPISEHNRLYWYRQTLGQGPEFLTYFQNEAQLEKSRLLSDRFSAERPKGSFSTLEIQRTEQGDSAMYLCASSPLQGAGYGYTFGSGTRLTVV.

V is TRBV19 and J is TRBJ1-2, with D tentatively TRBD1 (6 bases). CDR3 length equals 14 residues. Germline V gene lookup returns CDR1 LNHDA and CDR2 SQIVND (reference sequence). V lost 10 bases, J lost 5 bases, and 20 bases lay in between. The CDR3, as DNA: TGTGCCACCCAGGGCCTTACAGGGATTTATGGCTACACCTTC. It translates to CATQGLTGIYGYTF.

The rearrangement links TRBV4-1 to TRBJ2-1; 7 nucleotides match TRBD2. Germline loops: CDR1 MGHRA, CDR2 YSYEKL. The CDR3 extends over 17 amino acids. V lost 0 bases to trimming and J lost 3 bases; unmatched junction nucleotides: 8. The chain's CDR3 is CASSQDRVLAIYNEQFF. Here the CDR3 DNA reads TGCGCCAGCAGCCAAGATAGAGTACTAGCGATCTACAATGAGCAGTTCTTC.

The chain is built from TRBV5-3 and TRBJ1-1; tentatively, D is TRBD1 (5 bases). TRBV5-3 is identified as an open reading frame with a role that is uncertain. V was clipped by 2 bases and J by 5 bases, with 13 bases between them. The CDR3 is made up of 14 amino acids. CDR3 in DNA: TGTGCCAGAAGCTTTCAGGGAAAGGAGACTGAAGCTTTCTTT. The encoded protein is CARSFQGKETEAFF.

This chain uses TRBV28 with TRBJ1-1; D unresolved. The CDR3 has 15 amino acids. V lost 2 bases to trimming and J lost 5 bases, with 15 bases between them. Germline CDR1 is MDHEN and CDR2 is SYDVKM. CDR3 in amino acids: CASSLSFVGGTEAFF. For the CDR3, the DNA is TGTGCCAGCAGTTTAAGCTTCGTTGGAGGAACTGAAGCTTTCTTT. The whole variable domain, remainder taken from reference TRBV28 and TRBJ1-1, is DVKVTQSSRYLVKRTGEKVFLECVQDMDHENMFWYRQDPGLGLRLIYFSYDVKMKEKGDIPEGYSVSREKKERFSLILESASTNQTSMYLCASSLSFVGGTEAFFGQGTRLTVV.

The rearrangement joins TRBV27 to TRBJ2-7; TRBD2 matches at 13 bases. Trimming at V came to 5 bases and at J to 0 bases, leaving 4 bases not matched to a gene. Looked up from germline, CDR1 is MNHEY and CDR2 is SMNVEV (reference sequence). The CDR3 consists of 16 residues. The CDR3 region is CASSPLAGGYSYEQYF. DNA of the CDR3: TGTGCCAGCAGTCCACTAGCGGGAGGGTACTCCTACGAGCAGTACTTC.

V usage is TRBV7-7 and J usage is TRBJ2-7, with 8 bases matching TRBD2. Germline CDR1 reads SSHAT; CDR2 reads FNYEAQ (reference sequence). V was clipped by 5 bases and J by 4 bases; unmatched bases: 4. The CDR3 has 13 residues. The CDR3 region is CASSPGGGYEQYF. Written as DNA, the CDR3 is TGTGCCAGCAGCCCGGGGGGGGGATACGAGCAGTACTTC. The full variable domain, completed using reference TRBV7-7 and TRBJ2-7, is GAGVSQSPRYKVTKRGQDVTLRCDPISSHATLYWYQQALGQGPEFLTYFNYEAQPDKSGLPSDRFSAERPEGSISTLTIQRTEQRDSAMYRCASSPGGGYEQYFGPGTRLTVT.

J is TRBJ1-5 and V is TRBV6-4; a possible D gene is TRBD1 (5 bases). Germline-derived CDR1 and CDR2 are MRHNA and SNTAGT. V shed 3 bases and J shed 4 bases, with 10 bases lying between them. The CDR3 spans 14 residues. The CDR3 loop reads CASSEARGNQPQHF. For the CDR3, the DNA is TGTGCCAGCAGTGAAGCCCGGGGGAATCAGCCCCAGCATTTT.

This chain uses TRBV5-5 with TRBJ2-7; 9 bases map to TRBD1. CDR3 length: 19 residues. The germline V gene encodes CDR1 SGHKS and CDR2 YYEKEE (reference sequence). The V gene end was trimmed by 4 bases and the J gene end by 4 bases; junction bases not matched to a gene: 21. CDR3 loop: CASSVTGGGIGPLMYEQYF. DNA for the CDR3: TGTGCCAGCAGCGTCACAGGGGGCGGAATAGGGCCTTTGATGTACGAGCAGTACTTC.

The chain carries TRBV29-1 and TRBJ2-1; weak D call: TRBD1 (5 bases). This CDR3 is built from 12 residues. V gave up 1 base and J gave up 9 bases, with 10 bases separating them. Germline V gene data show CDR1 as SQVTM and CDR2 as ANQGSEA. This CDR3 reads CSVEGGRGEQFF. CDR3 in DNA: TGCAGCGTTGAAGGTGGTAGGGGTGAGCAGTTCTTC.

The chain couples TRBV28 to TRBJ2-4; either TRBD1 or TRBD2 may supply D (5 bases each). The CDR3 loop spans 17 amino acids. The ends were cut back, 4 bases at V and 2 bases at J, with 18 bases in the middle. CDR1 is MDHEN and CDR2 is SYDVKM in the germline V gene. CDR3 loop: CASSWNAEGFTKNIQYF. The CDR3 region has the DNA TGTGCCAGCAGTTGGAACGCTGAGGGGTTCACCAAAAACATTCAGTACTTC.

The chain uses TRBV5-5 and TRBJ2-5; D perhaps matches TRBD1 (6 bases). With 8 bases removed from V and 4 bases from J, the gap between germline ends came to 15 bases. The CDR3 consists of 13 residues. Germline lookup yields CDR1 SGHKS and CDR2 YYEKEE (reference sequence). CDR3 loop: CASNRDISETQYF. In DNA, the CDR3 is TGTGCCAGTAACCGGGACATCTCAGAGACCCAGTACTTC. Based on the CDR3 plus reference TRBV5-5 and TRBJ2-5, the full variable domain is DAGVTQSPTHLIKTRGQQVTLRCSPISGHKSVSWYQQVLGQGPQFIFQYYEKEERGRGNFPDRFSARQFPNYSSELNVNALLLGDSALYLCASNRDISETQYFGPGTRLLVL.

The gene calls are TRBV7-9 and TRBJ2-7; D is unresolved. V was trimmed by 5 bases and J by 0 bases, leaving 11 bases between them. The germline V gene encodes CDR1 SEHNR and CDR2 FQNEAQ (reference sequence). This CDR3 spans 14 amino acids. The CDR3, as DNA: TGTGCCAGCAGCCCTCCCTACAGCTCCTACGAGCAGTACTTC. Amino acids: CASSPPYSSYEQYF.

The chain couples TRBV7-9 to TRBJ1-4; 7 bases agree with TRBD1. The V and J ends lost 4 bases and 4 bases, in that order; junction bases with no gene match: 6. This CDR3 region has 15 residues. Germline V gene lookup returns CDR1 SEHNR and CDR2 FQNEAQ (reference sequence). CDR3 amino acids: CASSYRDSGNEKLFF. The CDR3 bases are TGTGCCAGCAGCTACCGGGACAGCGGTAATGAAAAACTGTTTTTT.

The rearrangement uses TRBV19 and TRBJ2-7; D is undetermined. Trimming took 5 bases from V and 2 from J, leaving 13 bases between them. The length of the CDR3 is 14 residues. The germline V gene has CDR1 LNHDA and CDR2 SQIVND (reference sequence). CDR3: CASSLAVGAYEQYF. In DNA form, the CDR3 reads TGTGCCAGTAGTTTGGCGGTTGGAGCCTACGAGCAGTACTTC.

The chain links TRBV29-1 to TRBJ2-1; D is possibly TRBD1 (6 bases). The CDR3 extends over 13 amino acids. Germline loops: CDR1 SQVTM, CDR2 ANQGSEA. V gave up 4 bases and J gave up 7 bases, with 14 bases separating them. CDR3 coding DNA: TGCAGCGTTGTCTACAGGGATTGGAATGAGCAGTTCTTC. Amino acid sequence: CSVVYRDWNEQFF.

This chain connects TRBV7-8 to TRBJ2-3; D could derive from TRBD1 or TRBD2 (5 bases each). Germline values: CDR1 SGHVS, CDR2 FQNEAQ. Between the trimmed V and J ends, which lost 3 bases and 3 bases, there was a span of 22 bases. This CDR3 spans 18 amino acids. CDR3 nucleotide sequence: TGTGCCAGCAGCTTTTCCTGGGACGTAAAATCGGGGACAGATACGCAGTATTTT. It yields the protein CASSFSWDVKSGTDTQYF.

The CDR3 loop reads CASSATDTQYF. In nucleotides, the CDR3 is TGTGCCAGCAGCGCCACAGATACGCAGTATTTT. V is TRBV9 and J is TRBJ2-3; D gene unclear. Germline lookup yields CDR1 SGDLS and CDR2 YYNGEE. The germline V and J ends were trimmed by 3 bases and 2 bases, with 1 base remaining between them. The CDR3 contains 11 residues.

The V gene is TRBV7-9, the J gene TRBJ1-1, with TRBD1 matching over 8 bases. Germline V gene sequence: CDR1 SEHNR, CDR2 FQNEAQ (reference sequence). J was trimmed by 3 bases and V by 1 base; bases with no gene match: 4. There are 15 residues in the CDR3. CDR3 sequence: CASSLGRQGYTEAFF. In nucleotides, the CDR3 is TGTGCCAGCAGCTTAGGTAGACAGGGGTACACTGAAGCTTTCTTT.

This rearrangement joins TRBV11-2 to TRBJ2-1; TRBD2 might be the D (5 bases). Germline-derived CDR1 and CDR2 are SGHAT and FQNNGV. Trimming removed 7 bases at V and 1 base at J, with 14 bases between. The CDR3 spans 15 residues. The CDR3 region has the DNA TGTGCCAGCACCTCAGGCCGGGGTTCCTACAATGAGCAGTTCTTC. Protein product: CASTSGRGSYNEQFF.

The chain couples TRBV27 to TRBJ1-1; D not certain. V lost 4 bases and J lost 6, with 15 bases in between. CDR3 length: 14 residues. CDR1 and CDR2 from the germline V gene are MNHEY and SMNVEV (reference sequence). This chain's CDR3 is CASSSNGFVAEAFF. The CDR3 nucleotides are TGTGCCAGCAGTTCCAACGGCTTCGTGGCTGAAGCTTTCTTT.

The J gene is TRBJ2-1, the V gene TRBV18; TRBD2 matches 7 bases. The ends lost 2 bases at V and 1 base at J; junction bases unmatched: 5. The length of the CDR3 is 16 residues. Germline CDR1 KGHSH, CDR2 LQKENI. The CDR3 DNA follows: TGTGCCAGCTCACCATCCGGGAGGTTGTCCTACAATGAGCAGTTCTTC. It encodes CASSPSGRLSYNEQFF.

The genes are TRBV6-5 and TRBJ1-5; D call uncertain. CDR3 length: 13 amino acids. The germline V gene encodes CDR1 MNHEY and CDR2 SVGAGI. The V gene lost 7 bases and the J gene lost 4 bases, with 11 bases spanning the gap. CDR3 loop: CASTKGWNQPQHF. The CDR3 nucleotides read TGTGCCAGCACAAAAGGTTGGAATCAGCCCCAGCATTTT.

This sequence joins TRBV27 and TRBJ2-1; possibly TRBD2 for D (5 bases). There are 13 residues in the CDR3. The germline V gene has CDR1 MNHEY and CDR2 SMNVEV (reference sequence). V dropped 3 bases and J dropped 6 bases, with 9 bases sitting between them. The CDR3 protein is CASSFSASNEQFF. The CDR3, as DNA: TGTGCCAGCAGTTTTAGCGCCTCCAATGAGCAGTTCTTC.

The V call is TRBV27, the J call TRBJ2-1; D perhaps matches TRBD2 (7 bases). CDR1 and CDR2 from the germline V gene are MNHEY and SMNVEV (reference sequence). V lost 4 bases to trimming and J lost 0 bases, with 13 bases between them. The CDR3 is 16 amino acids. The DNA for the CDR3 is TGTGCCAGCAGTTCGAAGGGGGGGAGCTCCTACAATGAGCAGTTCTTC. Translated, it gives CASSSKGGSSYNEQFF.